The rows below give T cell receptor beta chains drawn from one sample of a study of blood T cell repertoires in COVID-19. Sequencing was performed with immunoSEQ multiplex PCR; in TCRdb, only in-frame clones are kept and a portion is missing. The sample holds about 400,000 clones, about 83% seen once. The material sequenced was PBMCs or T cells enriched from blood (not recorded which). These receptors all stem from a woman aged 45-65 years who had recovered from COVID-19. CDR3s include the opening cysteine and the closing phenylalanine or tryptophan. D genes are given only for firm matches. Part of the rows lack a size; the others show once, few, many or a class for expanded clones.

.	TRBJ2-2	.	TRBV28	CASRLTNTGELFF	TGTGCCAGCAGACTCACGAACACCGGGGAGCTGTTTTTT
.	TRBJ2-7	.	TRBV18	CASSPPRGVYEQYF	TGTGCCAGCTCACCACCGCGCGGGGTCTACGAGCAGTACTTC
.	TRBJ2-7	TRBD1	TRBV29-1	CSVENRGPRGEQYF	TGCAGCGTCGAAAACAGGGGGCCCAGGGGCGAGCAGTACTTC
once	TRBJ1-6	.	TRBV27	CASSLGTLNNSPLHF	TGTGCCAGCAGTCTCGGGACACTTAATAATTCACCCCTCCACTTT
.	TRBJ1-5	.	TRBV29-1	CSVEEGGQPQHF	TGCAGCGTTGAAGAGGGGGGTCAGCCCCAGCATTTT
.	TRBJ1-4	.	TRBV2	CASRRDGEKLFF	TGTGCCAGCAGGCGGGATGGAGAAAAACTGTTTTTT
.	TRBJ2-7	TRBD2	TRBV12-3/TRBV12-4	CASSYGGVGEQYF	TGTGCCAGCAGCTACGGGGGGGTAGGGGAGCAGTACTTC
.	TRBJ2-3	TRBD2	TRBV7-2	CASSSRLAGYTDTQYF	TGTGCCAGCAGCTCCCGCCTAGCGGGATACACAGATACGCAGTATTTT
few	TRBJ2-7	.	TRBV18	CASSQNPGFGEQYF	TGTGCCAGCTCCCAAAACCCAGGGTTTGGCGAGCAGTACTTC
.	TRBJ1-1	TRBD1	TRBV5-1	CASSSLTGGYTEAFF	TGCGCCAGCAGCTCACTCACAGGGGGTTATACTGAAGCTTTCTTT
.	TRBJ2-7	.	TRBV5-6	CASSLDSLRPYEQYF	TGTGCCAGCAGCTTGGACAGCCTACGTCCCTACGAGCAGTACTTC
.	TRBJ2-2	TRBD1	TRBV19	CASGRDRVANTGELFF	TGTGCCAGCGGCCGGGACAGGGTAGCGAACACCGGGGAGCTGTTTTTT
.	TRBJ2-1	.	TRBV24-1	CATSEQGWGEQFF	TGTGCCACCAGTGAACAGGGTTGGGGTGAGCAGTTCTTC
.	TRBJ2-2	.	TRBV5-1	CASSPAGLDTGELFF	TGCGCCAGCAGCCCCGCGGGTTTAGACACCGGGGAGCTGTTTTTT
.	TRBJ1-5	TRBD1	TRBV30	CAWSTGTGNNQPQHF	TGTGCCTGGAGCACCGGGACAGGGAACAATCAGCCCCAGCATTTT
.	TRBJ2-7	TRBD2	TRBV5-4	CASSSAGGTPYEQYF	TGTGCCAGCAGCTCGGCCGGGGGGACCCCCTACGAGCAGTACTTC
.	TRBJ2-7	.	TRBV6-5	CASSYSMGQGYEQYF	TGTGCCAGCAGTTACTCGATGGGTCAGGGCTACGAGCAGTACTTC
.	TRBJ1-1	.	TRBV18	CASSTVEGATEAFF	TGTGCCAGCTCAACGGTAGAGGGAGCCACTGAAGCTTTCTTT
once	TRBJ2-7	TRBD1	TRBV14	CASSAGHRDRHYEQYF	TGTGCCAGCAGCGCCGGTCATAGGGACAGGCATTACGAGCAGTACTTC
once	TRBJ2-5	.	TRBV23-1	CASSQSTPQAQYF	TGCGCCAGCAGTCAATCGACCCCACAGGCCCAGTACTTC
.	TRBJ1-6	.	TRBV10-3	CAISESEARIGNSPLHF	TGTGCCATCAGTGAGTCGGAGGCTAGGATCGGTAATTCACCCCTCCACTTT
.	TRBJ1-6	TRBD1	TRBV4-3	CASSQSTTGTNSPLHF	TGCGCCAGCAGCCAAAGCACGACAGGGACGAATTCACCCCTCCACTTT
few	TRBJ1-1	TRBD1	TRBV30	CAWTEGPGQGPFF	TGTGCCTGGACTGAAGGACCTGGACAGGGTCCTTTCTTT
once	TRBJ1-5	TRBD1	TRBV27	CASSLYGDRGFGSNQPQHF	TGTGCCAGCAGTTTATACGGAGACAGGGGATTCGGAAGCAATCAGCCCCAGCATTTT
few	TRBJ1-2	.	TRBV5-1	CASRWTDTNYGYTF	TGCGCCAGCAGATGGACAGATACTAACTATGGCTACACCTTC
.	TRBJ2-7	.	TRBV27	CASSPGHPVGEQYF	TGTGCCAGCAGTCCGGGACATCCCGTGGGAGAGCAGTACTTC
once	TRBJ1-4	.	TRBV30	CAWTDGTGSEKLFF	TGTGCCTGGACTGACGGGACTGGGAGTGAAAAACTGTTTTTT
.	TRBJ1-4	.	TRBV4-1	CASSKEAGNEKLFF	TGCGCCAGCAGCAAGGAAGCAGGAAATGAAAAACTGTTTTTT
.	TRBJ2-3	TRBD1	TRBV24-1	CATSDLRQGNTQYF	TGTGCCACCAGTGATTTGCGACAGGGGAATACGCAGTATTTT
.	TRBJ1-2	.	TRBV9	CASSPTSYYGYTF	TGTGCCAGCAGCCCCACCAGTTACTATGGCTACACCTTC
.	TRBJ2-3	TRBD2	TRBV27	CASSRTSGGITDTQYF	TGTGCCAGCAGCCGAACTAGCGGGGGGATAACAGATACGCAGTATTTT
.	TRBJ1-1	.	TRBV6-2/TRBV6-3	CASSPDRTALGAEAFF	TGTGCCAGCAGTCCGGACCGGACAGCCCTAGGAGCTGAAGCTTTCTTT
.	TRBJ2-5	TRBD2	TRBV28	CASSSPLAAGGPVTQYF	TGTGCCAGCAGTTCCCCATTAGCTGCGGGGGGGCCTGTGACCCAGTACTTC
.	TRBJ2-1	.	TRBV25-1	CASSDPDMSSYNEQFF	TGTGCCAGCAGTGATCCGGACATGAGCTCCTACAATGAGCAGTTCTTC
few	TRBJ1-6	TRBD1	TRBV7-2	CASSSDDRERTPLHF	TGTGCCAGCAGCTCAGATGACAGGGAAAGGACACCCCTCCACTTT
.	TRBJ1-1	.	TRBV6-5	CASRGDFRTEAFF	TGTGCCAGCAGAGGGGATTTTCGCACTGAAGCTTTCTTT
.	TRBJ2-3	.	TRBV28	CASSWGGDTQYF	TGTGCCAGCAGTTGGGGCGGAGATACGCAGTATTTT
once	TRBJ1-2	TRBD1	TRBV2	CASKTSTGEYGYTF	TGTGCCAGCAAAACATCGACAGGGGAATATGGCTACACCTTC
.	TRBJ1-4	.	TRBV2	CASGRGSNEKLFF	TGTGCCAGCGGGAGGGGGTCTAATGAAAAACTGTTTTTT
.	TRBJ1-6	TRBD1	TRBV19	CASSKPTGASNSPLHF	TGTGCCAGTAGTAAACCAACAGGGGCCAGTAATTCACCCCTCCACTTT